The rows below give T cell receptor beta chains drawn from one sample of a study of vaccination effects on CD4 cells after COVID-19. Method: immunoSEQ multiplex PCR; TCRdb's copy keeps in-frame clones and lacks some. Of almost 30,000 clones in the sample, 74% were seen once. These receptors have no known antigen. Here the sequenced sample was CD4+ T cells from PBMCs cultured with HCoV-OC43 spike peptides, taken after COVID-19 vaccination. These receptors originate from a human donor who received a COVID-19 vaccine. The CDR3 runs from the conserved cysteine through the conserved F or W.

CASSPFRGGGTEAFF	TRBJ1-1	TRBV18
CASSPGENTGELFF	TRBJ2-2	TRBV18
CASSQEAASYNEQFF	TRBJ2-1	TRBV4-1
CASSSTTVRGTEAFF	TRBJ1-1	TRBV7-8
CASSQGREWVAYEQYF	TRBJ2-7	TRBV4-1
CASSVQGALNTEAFF	TRBJ1-1	TRBV9
CAWSAQLAGSTDTQYF	TRBJ2-3	TRBV30
CASSLLGVGGGGTDTQYF	TRBJ2-3	TRBV11-2
CASRGAGFYEQYF	TRBJ2-7	TRBV2
CASSTVIMNTEAFF	TRBJ1-1	TRBV10-2
CASRYRSGGTTGELFF	TRBJ2-2	TRBV2
CASSTPELQNIQYF	TRBJ2-4	TRBV6-5
CASSLDIIRNEQFF	TRBJ2-1	TRBV5-1
CASRSGQVITDTQYF	TRBJ2-3	TRBV5-1
CASSLWSGRGGTSGGGSTDTQYF	TRBJ2-3	TRBV28
CASSYGSSGNYEQYF	TRBJ2-7	TRBV6-5
CASSPTVGTEAFF	TRBJ1-1	TRBV9
CASSYKGGTSYYGYTF	TRBJ1-2	TRBV6-5
CASSYLAGGPGGELFF	TRBJ2-2	TRBV6-5
CASRTVATDRVSYGYTF	TRBJ1-2	TRBV9
CASSLVRGAGYETQYF	TRBJ2-5	TRBV7-2
CASSSPGGLWEKLFF	TRBJ1-4	TRBV19
CAWSVRRADTQYF	TRBJ2-3	TRBV30
CASSLGEQGSSYNSPLHF	TRBJ1-6	TRBV5-1
CASSPEDSPRETQYF	TRBJ2-5	TRBV4-1
CASSINKGLGTEAFF	TRBJ1-1	TRBV19
CASSYWQGQGFEKLFF	TRBJ1-4	TRBV6-6
CASSPRVSGNTIYF	TRBJ1-3	TRBV19
CASSLLPLDYEQYF	TRBJ2-7	TRBV7-4
CACLGGGGETQYF	TRBJ2-5	TRBV27
CASSPRQAYNSPLHF	TRBJ1-6	TRBV5-6
CASRKTGNLGNTIYF	TRBJ1-3	TRBV19
CASSVGVLYNEQFF	TRBJ2-1	TRBV9
CATSDLTGNQPQHF	TRBJ1-5	TRBV24-1
CASSLGKNTEAFF	TRBJ1-1	TRBV5-1